The 15 T cell receptor beta chains reported below all come from one sample, sequenced in a study of blood T cells in healthy people across ages. It was with a sample-barcoded 5' primer and a J-beta primer mix that a second PCR of roughly 7 to 12 cycles was run. TCRdb redid the calling of the 5' RACE reads with MiXCR, one entry per CDR3 protein. In the table there are more than 500,000 distinct CDR3 sequences, about 26% of which are singletons. These same data were also listed under a study on T cells of mothers and their children.

The sequenced sample consisted of blood. The source is a boy under 10 years old in good health.

The chain couples TRBV7-3 to TRBJ2-2, with D maybe TRBD1 (6 bases). Trimming took off 3 bases at V and 6 bases at J, with 14 bases between the two ends. Germline loops: CDR1 SGHTA, CDR2 FQGTGA. The CDR3 covers 15 residues. CDR3 coding DNA: TGTGCCAGCAGCTTGACAGGAATGGGCGCCGGGGAGCTGTTTTTT. Amino acid sequence: CASSLTGMGAGELFF.

The rearrangement links TRBV5-1 to TRBJ2-3, with D maybe TRBD2 (5 bases). Trimming shortened V by 4 bases and J by 4 bases, and 13 bases separated the two germline ends. Germline CDR1 is SGHRS and CDR2 is YFSETQ. CDR3 length: 14 residues. In DNA, the CDR3 is TGCGCCAGCAGCGGTCGGAAGGGAGCAGATACGCAGTATTTT. Protein product: CASSGRKGADTQYF.

Concerning this clonotype itself: Its ends do not fully match the called genes, so a read error is possible. V and J are TRBV30 and TRBJ2-5; 8 nucleotides match TRBD1. This CDR3 has 20 amino acids. Per the germline V gene, CDR1 is GTSNPN and CDR2 is SVGIG (reference sequence). This CDR3 is CDWSSDSSRLRGQGQETQYF. The CDR3 DNA reads TGTGACTGGAGTTCAGACTCCAGCAGACTCAGAGGACAGGGTCAAGAGACCCAGTACTTC.

The chain links TRBV27 to TRBJ1-5; 8 bases are shared with TRBD1. Germline assignment: CDR1 MNHEY and CDR2 SMNVEV (reference sequence). V trimming: 0 bases; J trimming: 2 bases; junction bases outside the gene matches: 3. The CDR3 spans 16 residues. Here the CDR3 DNA reads TGTGCCAGCAGTTTATCTGGACAGGGTGGCAATCAGCCCCAGCATTTT. Protein: CASSLSGQGGNQPQHF.

This sequence joins TRBV4-2 and TRBJ2-3; D unclear. In germline, CDR1 is LGHNA, CDR2 YNFKEQ. Trimming took off 0 bases at V and 0 bases at J, with 13 bases between the two ends. The CDR3 length is 17 residues. The CDR3 protein is CASSQEVLDLSTDTQYF. DNA for the CDR3: TGTGCCAGCAGCCAAGAGGTTCTAGACCTTAGCACAGATACGCAGTATTTT.

This clonotype appeared a few times. The chain employs TRBV20-1 and TRBJ2-2; tentative D call: TRBD2 (5 bases). The CDR3 contains 14 residues. From germline, CDR1 is DFQATT and CDR2 SNEGSKA (reference sequence). Between the trimmed V and J ends, which lost 6 bases and 0 bases, there was a span of 11 bases. The CDR3 nucleotides are TGCAGTGCGCCCGCGGGCTCGAACACCGGGGAGCTGTTTTTT. Translation: CSAPAGSNTGELFF.

The chain is built from TRBV19 and TRBJ2-1; 7 bases agree with TRBD1. The CDR3 is 15 residues long. Losses at the gene ends were 6 bases for V and 8 bases for J; bases not matched to a gene: 13. Germline V gene sequence: CDR1 LNHDA, CDR2 SQIVND (reference sequence). The CDR3 DNA reads TGTGCCAGTAGCCAGAAAGGGGGCGTAGGCTATGAGCAGTTCTTC. Residues: CASSQKGGVGYEQFF.

The chain has TRBV6-1 and TRBJ1-2, with a tentative D call TRBD1 (5 bases). Germline lookup yields CDR1 MNHNS and CDR2 SASEGT. V lost 1 base and J 5 bases, leaving 11 bases between the germline ends. The CDR3 has 14 amino acids. The DNA for the CDR3 is TGTGCCAGCAGTGAAGTGCAGGGAGGATATGGCTACACCTTC. Amino acids: CASSEVQGGYGYTF.

This clonotype was observed a few times. The gene calls are TRBV5-1 and TRBJ2-2; the D call may be TRBD1 or TRBD2 (5 bases each). Germline lookup yields CDR1 SGHRS and CDR2 YFSETQ. This CDR3 comprises 15 residues. With 3 bases removed from V and 1 base from J, the gap between germline ends came to 10 bases. CDR3 DNA: TGCGCCAGCAGCTCGGGGCTGGGGAACACCGGGGAGCTGTTTTTT. Its translation: CASSSGLGNTGELFF. Based on the CDR3 plus reference TRBV5-1 and TRBJ2-2, the full variable domain is KAGVTQTPRYLIKTRGQQVTLSCSPISGHRSVSWYQQTPGQGLQFLFEYFSETQRNKGNFPGRFSGRQFSNSRSEMNVSTLELGDSALYLCASSSGLGNTGELFFGEGSRLTVL.

This clonotype was picked up many times. This chain links TRBV7-6 with TRBJ2-7; D is possibly TRBD1 (6 bases). Looked up from germline, CDR1 is SGHVS and CDR2 is FNYEAQ. Trimming cost V 1 base and J 2 bases, with 12 bases left between them. CDR3 length: 15 amino acids. The CDR3 DNA reads TGTGCCAGCAGCTTAGAGTCAGGGGTCGCCTACGAGCAGTACTTC. Its translation is CASSLESGVAYEQYF.

This chain uses TRBV27 with TRBJ2-7; maybe TRBD2 (5 bases). There are 13 residues in the CDR3. Germline V gene lookup returns CDR1 MNHEY and CDR2 SMNVEV (reference sequence). Trimming removed 4 bases from V and 7 bases from J, with 14 bases in between. The CDR3 protein is CASSSVPPGEQYF. CDR3 sequence (DNA): TGTGCCAGCAGTTCCGTCCCCCCGGGGGAGCAGTACTTC.

J is TRBJ2-5 and V is TRBV4-1; D is perhaps TRBD2 (6 bases). Germline values: CDR1 MGHRA, CDR2 YSYEKL. With 5 bases removed from V and 2 bases from J, the gap between germline ends came to 18 bases. This CDR3 comprises 16 residues. CDR3 amino acids: CASSAYRGGGQETQYF. The CDR3 region has the DNA TGCGCCAGCAGCGCCTACCGTGGAGGAGGGCAAGAGACCCAGTACTTC.

This clonotype was seen a handful of times. The rearrangement links TRBV19 to TRBJ2-1; 8 nucleotides agree with TRBD2. There are 15 residues in the CDR3. Losses at the gene ends were 7 bases for V and 4 bases for J; bases not matched to a gene: 9. CDR1 is LNHDA, CDR2 SQIVND, per germline (reference sequence). This CDR3 is CASTWGTRGYNEQFF. The CDR3 DNA reads as TGTGCCAGTACCTGGGGGACTAGGGGTTACAATGAGCAGTTCTTC.

This rearrangement joins TRBV21-1 to TRBJ2-7. TRBV21-1 is reported as a pseudogene. CDR3 length: 12 residues. CDR3 nucleotide sequence: TGTGCCAGCAGCCGTTTCCCATACGAGCAGTACTTC. Protein product: CASSRFPYEQYF.

CDR3 nucleotide sequence: TGCAGTGCTAGAGATCAAGAGGGCGCTAGCTACAATGAGCAGTTCTTC. Protein: CSARDQEGASYNEQFF. The V and J genes are TRBV20-1 and TRBJ2-1; a possible D gene is TRBD2 (5 bases). The germline gives CDR1 DFQATT, CDR2 SNEGSKA (reference sequence). Trimming took 0 bases from V and 3 from J, leaving 15 bases between them. The CDR3 has 16 residues.